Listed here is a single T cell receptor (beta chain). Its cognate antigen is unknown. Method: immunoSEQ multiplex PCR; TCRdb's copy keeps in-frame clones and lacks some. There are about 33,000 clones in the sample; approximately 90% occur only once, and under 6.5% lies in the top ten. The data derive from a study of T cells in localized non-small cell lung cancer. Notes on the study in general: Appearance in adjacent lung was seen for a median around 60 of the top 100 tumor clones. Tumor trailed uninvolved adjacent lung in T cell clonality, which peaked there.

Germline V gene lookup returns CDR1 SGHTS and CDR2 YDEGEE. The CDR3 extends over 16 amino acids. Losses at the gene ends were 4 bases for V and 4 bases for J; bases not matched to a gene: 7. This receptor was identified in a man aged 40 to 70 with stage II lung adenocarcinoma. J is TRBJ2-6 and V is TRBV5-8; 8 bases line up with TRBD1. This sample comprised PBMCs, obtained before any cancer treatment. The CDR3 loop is CASSKTRGRGANVLTF. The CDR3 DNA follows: TGTGCCAGCAGCAAAACCAGGGGGCGCGGGGCCAACGTCCTGACTTTC.